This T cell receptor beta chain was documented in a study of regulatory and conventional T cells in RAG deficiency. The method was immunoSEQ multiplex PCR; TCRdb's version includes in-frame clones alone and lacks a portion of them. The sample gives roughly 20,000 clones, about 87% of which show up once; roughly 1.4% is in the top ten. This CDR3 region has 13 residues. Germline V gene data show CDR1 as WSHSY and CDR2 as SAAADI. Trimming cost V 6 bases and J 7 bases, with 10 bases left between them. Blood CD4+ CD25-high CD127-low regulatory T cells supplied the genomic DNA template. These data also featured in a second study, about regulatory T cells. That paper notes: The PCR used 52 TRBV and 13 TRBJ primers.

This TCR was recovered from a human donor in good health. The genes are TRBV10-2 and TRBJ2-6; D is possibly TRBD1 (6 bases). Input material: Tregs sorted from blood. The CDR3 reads CASRDSSANVLTF. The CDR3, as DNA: TGCGCCAGCAGGGACAGTAGCGCCAACGTCCTGACTTTC.